This T cell receptor beta chain was profiled in a study of T cell changes during pregnancy in multiple sclerosis. Concerning this clone itself: Relative to the germline gene, one junction end is altered; a read error may explain this.

This table comes from immunoSEQ multiplex PCR, and its TCRdb copy is limited to in-frame clones, with some not included. The data show tens of thousands of clones, around 88% seen once. The CDR3 contains 15 residues. Germline CDR1 SGHAT, CDR2 FQDESV (reference sequence). The sample was CD4+ T cells from peripheral blood mononuclear cells, taken in the first trimester of pregnancy. This receptor was taken from a female donor in good health, enrolled as a control in a pregnancy study. The rearrangement joins TRBV11-1 to TRBJ2-2; no reliable D call. Written as DNA, the CDR3 is TGTGCCAGCACCTTATCAGGTCCCCAAACCGGGGAGCTGTTTTTT. Translating it yields CASTLSGPQTGELFF. The full variable domain, completed using reference TRBV11-1 and TRBJ2-2, is EAEVAQSPRYKITEKSQAVAFWCDPISGHATLYWYRQILGQGPELLVQFQDESVVDDSQLPKDRFSAERLKGVDSTLKIQPAELGDSAMYLCASTLSGPQTGELFFGEGSRLTVL.